This TCR beta chain derives from a study of T cell responses to AZD1222 COVID-19 vaccine. CDR1 and CDR2 from the germline V gene are SGHKS and YYEKEE (reference sequence). The CDR3 is made up of 15 amino acids. Trimming pared 1 base from V and 3 bases from J, leaving 14 bases between. Libraries were prepared by immunoSEQ multiplex PCR; TCRdb keeps only in-frame clonotypes and omits some of them. The sample lists more than 150,000 clones, around 89% occurring once. The table lists this clone with a count of one. The sequences come from peripheral blood, collected 28 days after the second AZD1222 dose. The TCR was taken from an adult who received the AZD1222 COVID-19 vaccine. The chain links TRBV5-5 to TRBJ2-7, with D possibly being TRBD1 or TRBD2 (5 bases each). The CDR3 spells CASSLREGPDYEQYF. Written as DNA, the CDR3 is TGTGCCAGCAGCTTGAGAGAGGGGCCCGACTACGAGCAGTACTTC.